A selection of T cell receptor beta chains follows, all from one sample in a study of Graves' ophthalmopathy and Graves' hyperthyroidism. In TCRdb, the multiplex PCR reads were re-called with MiXCR into one record per CDR3 protein. The table has around 670,000 distinct CDR3 sequences, 35% to 50% seen once; the top ten hold 44%. The material sequenced was peripheral blood. The source of these receptors is an adult man with Graves' ophthalmopathy. The CDR3 runs from the conserved cysteine through the conserved F or W.

v_gene: TRBV24-1; j_gene: TRBJ2-2; len: 16; CDR3aa: CATSDAFLQGGGELFF
v_gene: TRBV10-3; j_gene: TRBJ1-2; len: 16; CDR3aa: CAISESDLGVNYGYTF
v_gene: TRBV19; j_gene: TRBJ2-7; len: 14; CDR3aa: CASSNGPNQPQQYF
v_gene: TRBV25-1; j_gene: TRBJ1-6; len: 14; CDR3aa: CASSEGGWNSPLHF
v_gene: TRBV20-1; j_gene: TRBJ1-1; len: 14; CDR3aa: CSATPDPSNTEAFF
v_gene: TRBV2; j_gene: TRBJ1-1; len: 14; CDR3aa: CASVGLIKDTEAFF
v_gene: TRBV9; j_gene: TRBJ1-6; len: 16; CDR3aa: CASSVVRGPDNSPLHF
v_gene: TRBV28; j_gene: TRBJ2-7; len: 15; CDR3aa: CASSSGGGESYEQYF
v_gene: TRBV6-1; j_gene: TRBJ1-5; len: 13; CDR3aa: CASMNLSNQPQHF
v_gene: TRBV29-1; j_gene: TRBJ2-2; len: 12; CDR3aa: CSVDLNTGELFF
v_gene: TRBV20-1; j_gene: TRBJ1-5; len: 15; CDR3aa: CSARSRGGTREPQHF
v_gene: TRBV25-1; j_gene: TRBJ1-2; len: 15; CDR3aa: CASSETSRANYGYTF
v_gene: TRBV15; j_gene: TRBJ1-5; len: 14; CDR3aa: CATSVHRGAQPQHF
v_gene: TRBV19; j_gene: TRBJ1-5; len: 13; CDR3aa: CASSIDGTSAQHF
v_gene: TRBV29-1; j_gene: TRBJ2-1; len: 13; CDR3aa: CSVGQGTGHEQFF
v_gene: TRBV12-3/TRBV12-4; j_gene: TRBJ1-2; len: 13; CDR3aa: CASSLSGAWGYTF
v_gene: TRBV29-1; j_gene: TRBJ1-1; len: 17; CDR3aa: CSVEKQGTGFLNTEAFF
v_gene: TRBV2; j_gene: TRBJ1-2; len: 16; CDR3aa: CASSGRQRHVNYGYTF
v_gene: TRBV7-9; j_gene: TRBJ2-5; len: 15; CDR3aa: CASSLIGGDRETQYF
v_gene: TRBV7-9; j_gene: TRBJ2-7; len: 15; CDR3aa: CASSQGITGAYEQYF
v_gene: TRBV7-2; j_gene: TRBJ1-1; len: 18; CDR3aa: CASSRPGGAIRRNTEAFF
v_gene: TRBV9; j_gene: TRBJ1-2; len: 15; CDR3aa: CASSVGVGRRYGYTF
v_gene: TRBV7-2; j_gene: TRBJ2-2; len: 17; CDR3aa: CASSLEIPEFKTGELFF
v_gene: TRBV20-1; j_gene: TRBJ1-1; len: 13; CDR3aa: CSARGIRNTEAFF
v_gene: TRBV12-3/TRBV12-4; j_gene: TRBJ1-4; len: 11; CDR3aa: CATGWGEKLFF
v_gene: TRBV25-1; j_gene: TRBJ1-2; len: 15; CDR3aa: CASSLSGSLNYGYTF
v_gene: TRBV7-9; j_gene: TRBJ1-1; len: 17; CDR3aa: CASSLGDRGQGGTEAFF
v_gene: TRBV6-6; j_gene: TRBJ2-5; len: 11; CDR3aa: CATTGRETQYF
v_gene: TRBV7-2; j_gene: TRBJ2-2; len: 15; CDR3aa: CASSPELWAPGELFF
v_gene: TRBV25-1; j_gene: TRBJ2-3; len: 15; CDR3aa: CASSDRGTSTDTQYF
v_gene: TRBV25-1; j_gene: TRBJ1-2; len: 13; CDR3aa: CASSLDLERGYTF
v_gene: TRBV19; j_gene: TRBJ2-7; len: 15; CDR3aa: CASSRGQGEAKEQYF
v_gene: TRBV12-3/TRBV12-4; j_gene: TRBJ1-1; len: 14; CDR3aa: CASSLRHGYTEAFF
v_gene: TRBV9; j_gene: TRBJ2-5; len: 14; CDR3aa: CASSLGQLQETQYF
v_gene: TRBV20-1; j_gene: TRBJ2-3; len: 12; CDR3aa: CTMETFTDTQYF
v_gene: TRBV11-1; j_gene: TRBJ1-6; len: 14; CDR3aa: CASVAGQGDSPLHF
v_gene: TRBV20-1; j_gene: TRBJ2-7; len: 14; CDR3aa: CSAFRGTSAHEQYF
v_gene: TRBV7-9; j_gene: TRBJ1-1; len: 15; CDR3aa: CASASLAPGATEAFF
v_gene: TRBV9; j_gene: TRBJ2-7; len: 16; CDR3aa: CASSPAARTGPYEQYF
v_gene: TRBV24-1; j_gene: TRBJ1-5; len: 15; CDR3aa: CATSDGRVGNQPQHF
v_gene: TRBV20-1; j_gene: TRBJ2-2; len: 13; CDR3aa: CSAFHGSTGELFF
v_gene: TRBV7-2; j_gene: TRBJ2-7; len: 18; CDR3aa: CASSPVGLAGDRGYEQYF